The rows below give T cell receptor beta chains drawn from one sample of a study of blood T cells in healthy people across ages. Using its own MiXCR run on the 5' RACE reads, TCRdb lists one record per CDR3 protein. The sample lists under 950,000 distinct CDR3 sequences, about a fifth occurring once. The sequenced material came from blood. The receptors originated from a man aged 70 or older in good health. Each CDR3 is given with its conserved first and last residue. A D gene is named only where the DNA matches it firmly. A row's size may be missing; if present it is once, few, many or a size class.

abundance	j_gene	v_gene	d_gene	CDR3aa	CDR3nt
few	TRBJ2-7	TRBV6-5	TRBD1	CASSQTGGFHEQYF	TGTGCCAGCAGTCAGACAGGGGGCTTCCACGAGCAGTACTTC
.	TRBJ1-2	TRBV6-1	.	CASSEITGNYGYTF	TGTGCCAGCAGTGAAATTACAGGGAACTATGGCTACACCTTC
few	TRBJ1-6	TRBV7-2	TRBD1	CASKGTGSNSPLHF	TGTGCCAGCAAAGGGACAGGGTCCAATTCACCCCTCCACTTT
.	TRBJ1-5	TRBV7-9	TRBD1	CASSLGTGGDNQPQHF	TGTGCCAGCAGCTTAGGGACAGGGGGGGACAATCAGCCCCAGCATTTT
many	TRBJ2-4	TRBV29-1	.	CSAIDNVGSKNIQYF	TGCAGCGCAATTGACAATGTAGGATCCAAAAACATTCAGTACTTC
few	TRBJ1-4	TRBV10-3	TRBD1	CAISEVGQPNEKLFF	TGTGCCATCAGTGAGGTGGGACAGCCCAATGAAAAACTGTTTTTT
.	TRBJ1-6	TRBV12-3/TRBV12-4	.	CASSFLAGGPLHF	TGTGCCAGCAGTTTCTTGGCCGGCGGACCCCTCCACTTT
.	TRBJ2-1	TRBV14	.	CASRQGIEQFF	TGTGCCAGCAGGCAGGGGATTGAGCAGTTCTTC
few	TRBJ1-2	TRBV6-5	.	CASSSGAHYGYTF	TGTGCCAGCAGTTCGGGCGCTCACTATGGCTACACCTTC
.	TRBJ2-1	TRBV28	TRBD1	CASSMTGIRNEQFF	TGTGCCAGCAGCATGACAGGGATCCGCAATGAGCAGTTCTTC
.	TRBJ2-5	TRBV5-1	TRBD1	CASSLTGGYNQETQYF	TGCGCCAGCAGCTTGACAGGGGGCTATAACCAAGAGACCCAGTACTTC
.	TRBJ1-1	TRBV29-1	.	CSVAGELGAFF	TGCAGCGTTGCAGGGGAGCTCGGAGCTTTCTTT
.	TRBJ1-2	TRBV9	.	CASVRGKNDYGYTF	TGTGCCAGCGTTCGGGGGAAGAACGACTATGGCTACACCTTC
.	TRBJ1-5	TRBV30	.	CAWGKMEGNQPQHF	TGTGCCTGGGGGAAGATGGAGGGCAATCAGCCCCAGCATTTT
.	TRBJ1-6	TRBV2	.	CASSPERSYNSPLHF	TGTGCCAGCAGTCCCGAGCGGTCCTATAATTCACCCCTCCACTTT
few	TRBJ2-1	TRBV20-1	.	CSGIPGGPVNEQFF	TGCAGTGGCATTCCCGGAGGGCCGGTAAATGAGCAGTTCTTC
.	TRBJ2-1	TRBV6-2/TRBV6-3	TRBD2	CATEDLAGLSYNEQFF	TGTGCCACCGAAGACCTAGCGGGCCTCTCCTACAATGAGCAGTTCTTC
.	TRBJ2-3	TRBV2	TRBD2	CASRRLGTTTDTQYF	TGTGCCAGCAGGAGATTGGGGACTACCACAGATACGCAGTATTTT
.	TRBJ1-1	TRBV4-3	.	CASSQDLGLANTEAFF	TGCGCCAGCAGCCAAGATCTCGGCCTCGCGAACACTGAAGCTTTCTTT
.	TRBJ2-1	TRBV20-1	TRBD2	CSAASGGLYNEQFF	TGCAGTGCTGCTAGCGGGGGGTTATACAATGAGCAGTTCTTC
.	TRBJ2-1	TRBV3-1	.	CAVGEGNEQFF	TGTGCCGTCGGCGAGGGCAATGAGCAGTTCTTC
few	TRBJ1-4	TRBV12-3/TRBV12-4	.	CASKGFHEKLFF	TGTGCCAGCAAAGGGTTTCATGAAAAACTGTTTTTT
few	TRBJ2-1	TRBV10-3	.	CAINPGSSYNEQFF	TGTGCCATCAACCCCGGGAGCTCCTACAATGAGCAGTTCTTC